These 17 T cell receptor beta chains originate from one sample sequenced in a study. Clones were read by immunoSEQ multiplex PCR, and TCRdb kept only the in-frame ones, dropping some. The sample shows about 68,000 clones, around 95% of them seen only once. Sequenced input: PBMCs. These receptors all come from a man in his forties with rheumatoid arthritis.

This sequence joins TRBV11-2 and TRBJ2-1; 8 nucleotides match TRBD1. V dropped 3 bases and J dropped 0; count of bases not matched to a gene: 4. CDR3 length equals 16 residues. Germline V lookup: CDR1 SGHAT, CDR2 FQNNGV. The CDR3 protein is CASSLWTGNSYNEQFF. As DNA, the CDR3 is TGTGCCAGCAGCTTGTGGACAGGGAACTCCTACAATGAGCAGTTCTTC.

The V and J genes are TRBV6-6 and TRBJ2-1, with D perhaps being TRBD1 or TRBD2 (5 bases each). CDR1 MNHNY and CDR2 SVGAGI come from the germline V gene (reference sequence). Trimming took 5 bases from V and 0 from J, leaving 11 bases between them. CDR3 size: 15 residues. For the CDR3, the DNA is TGTGCCAGCAGTACCCCCGGGACCTCCTACAATGAGCAGTTCTTC. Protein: CASSTPGTSYNEQFF.

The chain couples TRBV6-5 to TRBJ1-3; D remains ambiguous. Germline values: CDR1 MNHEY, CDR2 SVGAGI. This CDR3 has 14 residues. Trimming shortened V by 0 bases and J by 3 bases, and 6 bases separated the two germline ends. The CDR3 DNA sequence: TGTGCCAGCAGTTACTCGGAGGATGGAAACACCATATATTTT. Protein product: CASSYSEDGNTIYF.

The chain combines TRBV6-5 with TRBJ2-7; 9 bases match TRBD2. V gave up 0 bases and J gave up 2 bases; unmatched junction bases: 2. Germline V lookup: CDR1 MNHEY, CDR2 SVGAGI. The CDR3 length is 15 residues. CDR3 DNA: TGTGCCAGCAGTTACTCGACTAGCGGAACCTACGAGCAGTACTTC. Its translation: CASSYSTSGTYEQYF.

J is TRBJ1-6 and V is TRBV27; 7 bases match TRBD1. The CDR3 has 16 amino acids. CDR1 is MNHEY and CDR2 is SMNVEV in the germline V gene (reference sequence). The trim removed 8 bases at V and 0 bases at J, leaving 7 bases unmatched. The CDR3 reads CASGGTASSYNSPLHF. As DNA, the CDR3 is TGTGCCAGCGGAGGGACAGCGAGCTCCTATAATTCACCCCTCCACTTT.

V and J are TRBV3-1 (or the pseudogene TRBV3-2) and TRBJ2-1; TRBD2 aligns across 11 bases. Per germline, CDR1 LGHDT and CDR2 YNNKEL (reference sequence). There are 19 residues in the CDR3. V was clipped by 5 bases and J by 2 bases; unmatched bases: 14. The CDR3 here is CASSKKALAGVGAYNEQFF. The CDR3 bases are TGTGCCAGCAGCAAAAAAGCACTAGCGGGAGTAGGAGCCTACAATGAGCAGTTCTTC.

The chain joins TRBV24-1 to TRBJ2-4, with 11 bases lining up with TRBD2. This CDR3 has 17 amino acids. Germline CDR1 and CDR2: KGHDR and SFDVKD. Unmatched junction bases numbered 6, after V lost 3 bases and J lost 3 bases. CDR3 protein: CATSDDGTSGSKNIQYF. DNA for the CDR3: TGTGCCACCAGTGATGACGGGACTAGCGGAAGCAAAAACATTCAGTACTTC.

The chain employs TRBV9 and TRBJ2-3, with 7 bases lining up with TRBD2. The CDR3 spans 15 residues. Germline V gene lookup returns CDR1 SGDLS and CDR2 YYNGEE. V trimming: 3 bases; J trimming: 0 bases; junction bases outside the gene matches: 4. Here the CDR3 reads CASSAGGRSTDTQYF. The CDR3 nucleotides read TGTGCCAGCAGCGCGGGGGGACGAAGCACAGATACGCAGTATTTT.

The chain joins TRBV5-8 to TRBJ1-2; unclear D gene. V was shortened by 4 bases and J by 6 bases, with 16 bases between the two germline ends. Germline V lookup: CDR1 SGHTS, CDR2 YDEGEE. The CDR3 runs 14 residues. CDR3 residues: CASSLTGKSHGYTF. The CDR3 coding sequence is TGTGCCAGCAGCCTCACCGGGAAAAGCCATGGCTACACCTTC.

CDR3 sequence (DNA): TGTGCCAGCAGCGTAGTCCCAGGCGACCGCTATGGCTACACCTTC. It specifies CASSVVPGDRYGYTF. The chain joins TRBV9 to TRBJ1-2; D remains unclear. CDR3 size: 15 residues. V was pared by 0 bases and J by 4 bases, with 13 bases between. Germline V lookup: CDR1 SGDLS, CDR2 YYNGEE.

CDR3: CASSLGHGSANEKLFF. CDR3 DNA sequence: TGTGCCAGCAGCTTGGGACACGGGTCAGCTAATGAAAAACTGTTTTTT. The chain recombines TRBV5-8 with TRBJ1-4; no definite D call. The germline V and J ends were trimmed by 0 bases and 3 bases, with 12 bases remaining between them. The CDR3 runs to 16 residues. CDR1 and CDR2 (germline): SGHTS, YDEGEE.

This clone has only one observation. The chain's CDR3 is CASSRWRAVGTDTQYF. The CDR3 coding sequence is TGTGCCAGCAGCCGATGGAGGGCGGTAGGCACAGATACGCAGTATTTT. This rearrangement joins TRBV3-1 (or the pseudogene TRBV3-2) to TRBJ2-3; D perhaps matches TRBD2 (6 bases). Germline V CDR1 and CDR2: LGHDT, YNNKEL (reference sequence). The CDR3 is made up of 16 amino acids. V dropped 4 bases and J dropped 1 base, with 15 bases sitting between them.

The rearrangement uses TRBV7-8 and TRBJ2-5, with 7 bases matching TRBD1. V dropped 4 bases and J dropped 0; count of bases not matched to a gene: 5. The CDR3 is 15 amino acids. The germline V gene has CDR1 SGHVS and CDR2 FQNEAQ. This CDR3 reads CASSSPDRDQETQYF. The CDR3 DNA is TGTGCCAGCAGCTCCCCCGACAGGGACCAAGAGACCCAGTACTTC.

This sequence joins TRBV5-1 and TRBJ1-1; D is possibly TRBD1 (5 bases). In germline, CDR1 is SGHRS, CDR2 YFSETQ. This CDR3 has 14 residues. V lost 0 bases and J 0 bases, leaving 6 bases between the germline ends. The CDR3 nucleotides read TGCGCCAGCAGCTTGGGACAGATGAACACTGAAGCTTTCTTT. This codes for CASSLGQMNTEAFF.

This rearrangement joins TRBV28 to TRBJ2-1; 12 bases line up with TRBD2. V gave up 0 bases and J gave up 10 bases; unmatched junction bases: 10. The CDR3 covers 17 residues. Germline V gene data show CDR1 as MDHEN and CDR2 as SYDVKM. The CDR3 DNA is TGTGCCAGCAGTTTATGGACGCTAGCGGGAGGGCCCGGCGAGCAGTTCTTC. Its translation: CASSLWTLAGGPGEQFF. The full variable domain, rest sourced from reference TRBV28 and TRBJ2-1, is DVKVTQSSRYLVKRTGEKVFLECVQDMDHENMFWYRQDPGLGLRLIYFSYDVKMKEKGDIPEGYSVSREKKERFSLILESASTNQTSMYLCASSLWTLAGGPGEQFFGPGTRLTVL.

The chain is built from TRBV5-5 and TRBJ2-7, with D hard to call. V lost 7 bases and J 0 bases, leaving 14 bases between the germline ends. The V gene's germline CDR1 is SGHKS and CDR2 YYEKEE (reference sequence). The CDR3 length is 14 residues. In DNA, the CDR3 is TGTGCCAGCGTCCCAAGTGGCGACTCCTACGAGCAGTACTTC. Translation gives CASVPSGDSYEQYF.

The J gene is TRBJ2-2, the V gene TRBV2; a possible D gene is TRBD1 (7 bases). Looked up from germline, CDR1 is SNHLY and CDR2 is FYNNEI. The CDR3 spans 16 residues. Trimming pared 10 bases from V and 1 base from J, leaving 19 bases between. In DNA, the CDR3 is TGTGCCAAGCAGGGGGGAGTGGCGGGGAACACCGGGGAGCTGTTTTTT. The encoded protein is CAKQGGVAGNTGELFF.